The 12 T cell receptor beta chains given below trace back to one sample, sequenced in a study of OX40 agonist ivuxolimab in advanced cancers. The method was immunoSEQ multiplex PCR; TCRdb's version includes in-frame clones alone and lacks a portion of them. The sample holds 40,000 or so clones, 82% seen once. The sequencing here drew on CD4+ or CD8+ T cells sorted from blood, taken in a trial of the OX40 agonist ivuxolimab. The receptor set was obtained from an adult with an advanced solid tumor such as melanoma, head and neck, liver or kidney cancer.

The chain joins TRBV7-9 to TRBJ2-5; D is uncertain. CDR3 size: 12 residues. The germline CDR1 and CDR2 sequences are SEHNR and FQNEAQ (reference sequence). Trimming stripped 4 bases from V and 4 bases from J, with 7 bases between. The DNA for the CDR3 is TGTGCCAGCAGCTCCGCACTAGAGACCCAGTACTTC. Protein product: CASSSALETQYF.

This clone was detected once. The V and J genes are TRBV30 and TRBJ1-6, with a possible D match to TRBD1 (5 bases). The CDR3 has 15 residues. V lost 0 bases and J 10 bases, leaving 16 bases between the germline ends. CDR1 is GTSNPN and CDR2 is SVGIG in the germline V gene (reference sequence). CDR3 coding DNA: TGTGCCTGGAGTGTAAGGCGGCAGGGAGACTCACCCCTCCACTTT. It codes for CAWSVRRQGDSPLHF.

The rearrangement joins TRBV5-8 to TRBJ2-7, with D perhaps TRBD1 (5 bases). The CDR3 runs 14 residues. Trimming pared 2 bases from V and 3 bases from J, leaving 12 bases between. CDR1 and CDR2 from the germline V gene are SGHTS and YDEGEE. The CDR3 here is CASSFLGQFYEQYF. The DNA of the CDR3 is TGTGCCAGCAGCTTTCTGGGGCAGTTCTACGAGCAGTACTTC.

V usage is TRBV4-1 and J usage is TRBJ1-5; D might be TRBD1 (5 bases). Trimming cost V 5 bases and J 0 bases, with 11 bases left between them. There are 15 residues in the CDR3. Germline CDR1 MGHRA, CDR2 YSYEKL. CDR3 nucleotide sequence: TGCGCCAGCAGCGGTGGACATGCTAGCAATCAGCCCCAGCATTTT. Its translation: CASSGGHASNQPQHF.

V usage is TRBV5-6 and J usage is TRBJ2-3, with 7 bases identical to TRBD2. J gave up 0 bases and V 4 bases, and 8 bases lay outside the gene matches. This CDR3 comprises 16 residues. Germline V gives CDR1 SGHDT, CDR2 YYEEEE. The CDR3 DNA sequence: TGTGCCAGCAGCCGGACGGGGGGTCTAAGCACAGATACGCAGTATTTT. This encodes CASSRTGGLSTDTQYF.

The CDR3 loop is CASSQDYEGTYYGYTF. In DNA form, the CDR3 reads TGTGCCAGCAGCCAAGATTACGAGGGGACTTACTATGGCTACACCTTC. V usage is TRBV14 and J usage is TRBJ1-2; tentative D call: TRBD1 (5 bases). CDR3 length: 16 residues. V shed 0 bases and J shed 3 bases, with 14 bases lying between them. In germline, CDR1 is SGHDN, CDR2 FVKESK.

The V and J genes are TRBV7-9 and TRBJ2-3; 7 positions agree with TRBD2. In germline, CDR1 is SEHNR, CDR2 FQNEAQ (reference sequence). Trimming cost V 6 bases and J 2 bases; bases outside gene matches: 14. There are 17 residues in the CDR3. The CDR3 coding sequence is TGTGCCAGCAGACCGACAATCAGCGGGGAAAACACAGATACGCAGTATTTT. Residues: CASRPTISGENTDTQYF.

This chain joins TRBV20-1 and TRBJ2-7, with D perhaps assigned TRBD1 or TRBD2 (5 bases each). This CDR3 is 11 amino acids long. Looked up from germline, CDR1 is DFQATT and CDR2 is SNEGSKA (reference sequence). V gave up 3 bases and J gave up 5 bases, with 8 bases separating them. The DNA of the CDR3 is TGCAGTGCTAGTCGGGACCACGAGCAGTACTTC. As protein: CSASRDHEQYF.

This clone is a singleton in its sample. This chain uses TRBV9 with TRBJ2-3; no firm D call. Germline V gene lookup returns CDR1 SGDLS and CDR2 YYNGEE. Trimming shortened V by 0 bases and J by 5 bases, and 13 bases separated the two germline ends. The CDR3 has 15 amino acids. CDR3 nucleotides: TGTGCCAGCAGCGTAGCGTGGGTGGGTCAAGATACGCAGTATTTT. The encoded protein is CASSVAWVGQDTQYF.

The chain employs TRBV6-6 and TRBJ2-7; 10 bases are a match to TRBD1. The CDR3 runs 15 residues. Germline CDR1 reads MNHNY; CDR2 reads SVGAGI (reference sequence). Trimming removed 6 bases from V and 2 bases from J; junction bases left unmatched: 7. The CDR3 DNA sequence: TGTGCCAGCAGGCCCCCCGGGACAGGGGCCTACGAGCAGTACTTC. Amino acids: CASRPPGTGAYEQYF.

This chain joins TRBV5-4 and TRBJ2-2; TRBD1 matches 9 bases. Trimming at V came to 4 bases and at J to 6 bases, leaving 16 bases not matched to a gene. The germline CDR1 and CDR2 sequences are SGHNT and YYREEE (reference sequence). The CDR3 covers 18 residues. The CDR3 spells CASSISNWETGGSGELFF. CDR3 bases: TGTGCCAGCAGCATATCTAATTGGGAAACAGGGGGCTCCGGGGAGCTGTTTTTT.

CDR3 DNA sequence: TGTGCCAGCAGCTTTAACAGGCGGAACACTGAAGCTTTCTTT. This sequence encodes CASSFNRRNTEAFF. The rearrangement uses TRBV11-1 and TRBJ1-1; tentative D call: TRBD1 (5 bases). This CDR3 contains 14 residues. Trimming removed 3 bases at V and 1 base at J, with 9 bases between. Germline assignment: CDR1 SGHAT and CDR2 FQDESV (reference sequence). Complete variable domain (other parts from reference TRBV11-1 and TRBJ1-1): EAEVAQSPRYKITEKSQAVAFWCDPISGHATLYWYRQILGQGPELLVQFQDESVVDDSQLPKDRFSAERLKGVDSTLKIQPAELGDSAMYLCASSFNRRNTEAFFGQGTRLTVV.